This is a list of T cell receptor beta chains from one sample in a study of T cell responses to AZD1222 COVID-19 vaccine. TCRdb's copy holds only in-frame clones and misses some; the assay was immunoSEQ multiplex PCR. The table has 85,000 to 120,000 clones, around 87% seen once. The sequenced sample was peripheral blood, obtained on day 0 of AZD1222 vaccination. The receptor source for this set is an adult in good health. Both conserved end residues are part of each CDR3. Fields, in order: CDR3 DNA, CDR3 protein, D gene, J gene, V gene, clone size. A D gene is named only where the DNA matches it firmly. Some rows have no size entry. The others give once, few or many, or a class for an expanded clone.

DNA: TGTGCCAGCAGACAATTCCTCCGAAAGGGAGACACTGAAGCTTTCTTT; CDR3: CASRQFLRKGDTEAFF; D: .; J: TRBJ1-1; V: TRBV14; size: many
DNA: TGTGCCAGCAGCCAGGACAGGGTTTCCTACGAGCAGTACTTC; CDR3: CASSQDRVSYEQYF; D: TRBD1; J: TRBJ2-7; V: TRBV7-2; size: .
DNA: TGTGCCATCATGACAGACCGCTCTGGAAACACCATATATTTT; CDR3: CAIMTDRSGNTIYF; D: .; J: TRBJ1-3; V: TRBV10-3; size: large
DNA: TGTGCCAGCAGCGTAGTCCCGGGACGGGTGGGCGAGCAGTACTTC; CDR3: CASSVVPGRVGEQYF; D: .; J: TRBJ2-7; V: TRBV9; size: .
DNA: TGTGCCATCAAGGACATACTGAACACTGAAGCTTTCTTT; CDR3: CAIKDILNTEAFF; D: .; J: TRBJ1-1; V: TRBV2; size: .
DNA: TGTGCCAGCAGTTTTACACTGGACAGGGGCGAGCAGTACTTC; CDR3: CASSFTLDRGEQYF; D: TRBD1; J: TRBJ2-7; V: TRBV6-2/TRBV6-3; size: .
DNA: TGCGCCAGCAGCCAGGGACAGGGGGGAGAGACCCAGTACTTC; CDR3: CASSQGQGGETQYF; D: TRBD1; J: TRBJ2-5; V: TRBV5-1; size: .
DNA: TGCGCCAGCAGCTTGGAGGGGACTGGAAACACCATATATTTT; CDR3: CASSLEGTGNTIYF; D: .; J: TRBJ1-3; V: TRBV5-1; size: .
DNA: TGCGCCAGCAGCTTGGAGGGACAGGGTTCTGAAGGCTACACCTTC; CDR3: CASSLEGQGSEGYTF; D: TRBD1; J: TRBJ1-2; V: TRBV5-1; size: .
DNA: TGCAGCGCGGGGGAGAATGGCTACACCTTC; CDR3: CSAGENGYTF; D: .; J: TRBJ1-2; V: TRBV29-1; size: .
DNA: TGTGCCAGCTCACCAAACACTGAAGCTTTCTTT; CDR3: CASSPNTEAFF; D: .; J: TRBJ1-1; V: TRBV18; size: few
DNA: TGTGCCAGAATGGCGATTCCTCCCTCCCCAGATACGCAGTATTTT; CDR3: CARMAIPPSPDTQYF; D: .; J: TRBJ2-3; V: TRBV5-3; size: .
DNA: TGCGCCAGCAGTAGTCGGGGTGTTGATTCACCCCTCCACTTT; CDR3: CASSSRGVDSPLHF; D: .; J: TRBJ1-6; V: TRBV5-1; size: .
DNA: TGTGCCAGTACAGGGGAGCGGAATTCACCCCTCCACTTT; CDR3: CASTGERNSPLHF; D: .; J: TRBJ1-6; V: TRBV19; size: .
DNA: TGTGCCAGCCGTCCGACTGTGGGGGGGTTCTACGAGCAGTACTTC; CDR3: CASRPTVGGFYEQYF; D: TRBD2; J: TRBJ2-7; V: TRBV28; size: once
DNA: TGTGCCAGCAATACAGGGTCGGGAGAGACCCAGTACTTC; CDR3: CASNTGSGETQYF; D: .; J: TRBJ2-5; V: TRBV2; size: .
DNA: TGTGCCAGCAGTGAGAGCCGGGGACAGCCCCAGCATTTT; CDR3: CASSESRGQPQHF; D: .; J: TRBJ1-5; V: TRBV6-4; size: once
DNA: TGCGCCAGCAGCCGATCCCCGGCAGACTCTGGAAACACCATATATTTT; CDR3: CASSRSPADSGNTIYF; D: .; J: TRBJ1-3; V: TRBV5-1; size: .
DNA: TGCGCCAGCAGCTTCGATCCCACAACCGGGGAGCTGTTTTTT; CDR3: CASSFDPTTGELFF; D: .; J: TRBJ2-2; V: TRBV5-1; size: .
DNA: TGTGCCAGCAGTTACAATTTAGGAGGGAGTTATGGCTACACCTTC; CDR3: CASSYNLGGSYGYTF; D: .; J: TRBJ1-2; V: TRBV6-5; size: few
DNA: TGTGCCAGCAGTTACCATGGCAGCGGGCGGCGCTACGAGCAGTACTTC; CDR3: CASSYHGSGRRYEQYF; D: .; J: TRBJ2-7; V: TRBV6-2/TRBV6-3; size: .
DNA: TGTGCCAGCGTCGGGTCCACTGAAAGCTATAATTCACCCCTCCACTTT; CDR3: CASVGSTESYNSPLHF; D: .; J: TRBJ1-6; V: TRBV3-1/TRBV3-2; size: .
DNA: TGTGCCAGCAGCTTTCTTCCCGGGGAGCTGTTTTTT; CDR3: CASSFLPGELFF; D: .; J: TRBJ2-2; V: TRBV7-3; size: .
DNA: TGCAGTGCTAGTCCCCCCTTACAAGAGACCCAGTACTTC; CDR3: CSASPPLQETQYF; D: .; J: TRBJ2-5; V: TRBV20-1; size: .
DNA: TGTGCCAGCAGTTACCTCGGGGGGCTGAATTCACCCCTCCACTTT; CDR3: CASSYLGGLNSPLHF; D: .; J: TRBJ1-6; V: TRBV27; size: .
DNA: TGTGCCAGCAGTTTATTGCGGACAGGGAGGAACACTGAAGCTTTCTTT; CDR3: CASSLLRTGRNTEAFF; D: TRBD1; J: TRBJ1-1; V: TRBV27; size: .
DNA: TGCGCCAGCAGCTTACCGGGGGGTTACTATGGCTACACCTTC; CDR3: CASSLPGGYYGYTF; D: .; J: TRBJ1-2; V: TRBV5-1; size: .
DNA: TGTGCCTGGATTGTAGGAAACTATGGCTACACCTTC; CDR3: CAWIVGNYGYTF; D: .; J: TRBJ1-2; V: TRBV30; size: few
DNA: TGTGCCAGCAGTGAAGTCCGGACCATCAATCAGCCCCAGCATTTT; CDR3: CASSEVRTINQPQHF; D: .; J: TRBJ1-5; V: TRBV2; size: .
DNA: TGTGCCAGCAGCGGCGGGATTGACAATGAGCAGTTCTTC; CDR3: CASSGGIDNEQFF; D: .; J: TRBJ2-1; V: TRBV9; size: .
DNA: TGTGCCAGCAGCTTGGTAGCTAGCCGACCCTACGAGCAGTACTTC; CDR3: CASSLVASRPYEQYF; D: .; J: TRBJ2-7; V: TRBV5-5; size: .
DNA: TGTGCCAGCAGCTTAGAGGGCGCGGCAGTTCAAGAGACCCAGTACTTC; CDR3: CASSLEGAAVQETQYF; D: .; J: TRBJ2-5; V: TRBV7-2; size: .
DNA: TGTGCCAGCAGCCAAGCAAGCGGGACCTATTACAATGAGCAGTTCTTC; CDR3: CASSQASGTYYNEQFF; D: TRBD2; J: TRBJ2-1; V: TRBV3-1/TRBV3-2; size: few
DNA: TGTGCCAGCAGCTTCGGAGCGGGGTACGAGACCCAGTACTTC; CDR3: CASSFGAGYETQYF; D: TRBD2; J: TRBJ2-5; V: TRBV7-2; size: .
DNA: TGTGCCAGCTCACCCGGGACAGAAGAGACCCAGTACTTC; CDR3: CASSPGTEETQYF; D: TRBD1; J: TRBJ2-5; V: TRBV18; size: once
DNA: TGTGCCAGTAGTATAGTCGGGTCGGACATTCAGTACTTC; CDR3: CASSIVGSDIQYF; D: .; J: TRBJ2-4; V: TRBV19; size: .
DNA: TGTGCCAGCAGTGAAGACAGCCCTAGCACAGATACGCAGTATTTT; CDR3: CASSEDSPSTDTQYF; D: .; J: TRBJ2-3; V: TRBV6-1; size: .
DNA: TGCGCCAGCAGCCAAGATCTCGGACAGGGAGTCACCGGGGAGCTGTTTTTT; CDR3: CASSQDLGQGVTGELFF; D: TRBD1; J: TRBJ2-2; V: TRBV4-3; size: .
DNA: TGTGCCAGCAGACAGGACAGTTTGGGCAATCAGCCCCAGCATTTT; CDR3: CASRQDSLGNQPQHF; D: .; J: TRBJ1-5; V: TRBV6-6; size: .
DNA: TGTGCCAGCAGTCTTTTGGGACCGCCAAACACTGAAGCTTTCTTT; CDR3: CASSLLGPPNTEAFF; D: .; J: TRBJ1-1; V: TRBV6-2/TRBV6-3; size: .
DNA: TGTGCCAGCAGCTTCGGACAGGTGGCAGGGCAGCCCCAGCATTTT; CDR3: CASSFGQVAGQPQHF; D: TRBD1; J: TRBJ1-5; V: TRBV11-2; size: .
DNA: TGTGCCACCCAGCTAACAGAGACCCAGTACTTC; CDR3: CATQLTETQYF; D: .; J: TRBJ2-5; V: TRBV6-5; size: .
DNA: TGTGCCAGCAGGGAGGGAGGAGTTTCCTACGAGCAGTACTTC; CDR3: CASREGGVSYEQYF; D: .; J: TRBJ2-7; V: TRBV2; size: .
DNA: TGTGCCAGCAATAAAATTGGGGGCTCCTACAATGAGCAGTTCTTC; CDR3: CASNKIGGSYNEQFF; D: .; J: TRBJ2-1; V: TRBV28; size: .
DNA: TGTGCCACCAGTGATTTTAGAACTAGCGGGAGTGCAGATACGCAGTATTTT; CDR3: CATSDFRTSGSADTQYF; D: TRBD2; J: TRBJ2-3; V: TRBV24-1; size: once
DNA: TGTGCCAGCAGCATGAGGGGACTAGCCTCCTACGAGCAGTACTTC; CDR3: CASSMRGLASYEQYF; D: TRBD2; J: TRBJ2-7; V: TRBV7-2; size: .
DNA: TGTGGGTTGGGAGCGCGGGAGCAGTTCTTC; CDR3: CGLGAREQFF; D: .; J: TRBJ2-1; V: TRBV30; size: .
DNA: TGTGCCAGCAGCTTCGGAGTTCCGGGCGAAGCTTTCTTT; CDR3: CASSFGVPGEAFF; D: .; J: TRBJ1-1; V: TRBV5-6; size: .